The subject of this entry is one T cell receptor beta chain. Its target is not known. These data are taken from a study of long-term antiretroviral therapy in people with HIV. Findings and caveats of the study: An increase in diversity followed ART, yet levels stayed below transplant donor controls. Repertoire composition at all time points was dominated by clones that had expanded before ART.

Everyone in the study who had HIV was treated in the United States. The study used samples holding about 0.9-11 million cryopreserved PBMC before DNA extraction. The immunoSEQ assay was v3.0, run at survey level. Sequenced by immunoSEQ multiplex PCR; TCRdb stores in-frame clones only, minus some. The sample shows tens of thousands of clones, 90% to 95% of them seen only once. The CDR3 is made up of 16 amino acids. Trimming at V came to 5 bases and at J to 8 bases, leaving 10 bases not matched to a gene. The germline CDR1 and CDR2 sequences are SGHTA and FQGNSA. This clonotype was obtained from a woman in her fifties or sixties with HIV. The sequences come from unsorted PBMCs, collected 3.7 years after starting antiretroviral therapy. The chain employs TRBV7-2 and TRBJ2-3; 13 bases align to TRBD2. The CDR3, as DNA: TGTGCCAGCAGCGCGCCGGGACTAGCGGGATCCGGTACGCAGTATTTT. As protein: CASSAPGLAGSGTQYF.